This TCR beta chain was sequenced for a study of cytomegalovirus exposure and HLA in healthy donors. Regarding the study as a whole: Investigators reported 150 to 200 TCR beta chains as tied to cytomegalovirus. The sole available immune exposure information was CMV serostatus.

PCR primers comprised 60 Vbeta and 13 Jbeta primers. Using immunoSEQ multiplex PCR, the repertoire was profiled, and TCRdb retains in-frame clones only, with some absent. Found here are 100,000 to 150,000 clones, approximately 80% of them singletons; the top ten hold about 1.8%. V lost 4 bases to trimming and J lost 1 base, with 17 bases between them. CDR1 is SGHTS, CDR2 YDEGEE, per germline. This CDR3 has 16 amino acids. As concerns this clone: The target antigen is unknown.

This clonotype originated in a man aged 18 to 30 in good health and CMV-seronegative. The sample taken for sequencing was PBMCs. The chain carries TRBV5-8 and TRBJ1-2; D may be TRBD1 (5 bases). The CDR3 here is CASSLNVGPYNYGYTF. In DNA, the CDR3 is TGTGCCAGCAGCCTCAACGTGGGGCCGTATAACTATGGCTACACCTTC.